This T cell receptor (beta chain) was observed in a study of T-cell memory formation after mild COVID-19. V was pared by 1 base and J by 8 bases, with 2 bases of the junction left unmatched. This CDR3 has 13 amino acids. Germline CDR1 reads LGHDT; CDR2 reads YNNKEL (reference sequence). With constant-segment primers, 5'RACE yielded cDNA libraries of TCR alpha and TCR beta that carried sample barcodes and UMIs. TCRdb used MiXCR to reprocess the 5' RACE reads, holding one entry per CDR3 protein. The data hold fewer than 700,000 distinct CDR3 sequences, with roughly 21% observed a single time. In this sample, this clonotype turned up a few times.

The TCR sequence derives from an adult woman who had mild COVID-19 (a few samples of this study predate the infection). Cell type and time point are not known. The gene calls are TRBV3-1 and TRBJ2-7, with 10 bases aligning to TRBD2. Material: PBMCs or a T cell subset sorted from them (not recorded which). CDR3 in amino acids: CASSQGLAGKQYF. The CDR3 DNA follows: TGTGCCAGCAGCCAAGGACTAGCGGGTAAGCAGTACTTC.